This paragraph covers one T cell receptor beta chain sequence. Lesional scalp tissue (obtained by punch biopsy) and peripheral blood were collected from alopecia areata patients. Germline V gene lookup returns CDR1 MDHEN and CDR2 SYDVKM. The CDR3 covers 13 residues. The V end was cut by 8 bases, the J end by 4 bases, with 12 bases between. This entry is derived from a study of CD8+ T cells in alopecia areata. RNA extraction was followed by reverse transcription into cDNA, which acted as the sequencing template. Some clones are missing from TCRdb's copy, which holds only in-frame ones; the method was immunoSEQ multiplex PCR. The table has 150,000 or so clones, roughly 50% seen once.

The chain carries TRBV28 and TRBJ2-1; D possibly corresponds to TRBD1 (5 bases). The sequence was collected from a human donor with alopecia areata. The sequencing sample was made of CD4+ T cells sorted from blood. For the CDR3, the DNA is TGTGCCAGCGGGGCGGCCTCTTACAATGAGCAGTTCTTC. This gives the protein CASGAASYNEQFF.